The entry below describes one T cell receptor beta chain. This specimen belongs to a study of T cell changes during pregnancy in multiple sclerosis. Sequencing used immunoSEQ multiplex PCR; TCRdb keeps in-frame clones, though not all of them. The table lists 40,000 to 60,000 clones, 94% of them singletons. The source was CD4+ T cells from peripheral blood mononuclear cells, collected in the first trimester of pregnancy. The sequence derives from a female donor with multiple sclerosis, enrolled in a pregnancy study.

The CDR3 DNA reads as TGTGCCAGCAGCTTAGGCGTGGGGCGGCCCCAGCATTTT. Amino acids: CASSLGVGRPQHF. The genes are TRBV7-9 and TRBJ1-5; D perhaps matches TRBD1 (5 bases). CDR3 length: 13 amino acids. V was shortened by 1 base and J by 9 bases, with 10 bases between the two germline ends. CDR1 and CDR2 (germline): SEHNR, FQNEAQ (reference sequence). Based on the CDR3 plus reference TRBV7-9 and TRBJ1-5, the full variable domain is DTGVSQNPRHKITKRGQNVTFRCDPISEHNRLYWYRQTLGQGPEFLTYFQNEAQLEKSRLLSDRFSAERPKGSFSTLEIQRTEQGDSAMYLCASSLGVGRPQHFGDGTRLSIL.